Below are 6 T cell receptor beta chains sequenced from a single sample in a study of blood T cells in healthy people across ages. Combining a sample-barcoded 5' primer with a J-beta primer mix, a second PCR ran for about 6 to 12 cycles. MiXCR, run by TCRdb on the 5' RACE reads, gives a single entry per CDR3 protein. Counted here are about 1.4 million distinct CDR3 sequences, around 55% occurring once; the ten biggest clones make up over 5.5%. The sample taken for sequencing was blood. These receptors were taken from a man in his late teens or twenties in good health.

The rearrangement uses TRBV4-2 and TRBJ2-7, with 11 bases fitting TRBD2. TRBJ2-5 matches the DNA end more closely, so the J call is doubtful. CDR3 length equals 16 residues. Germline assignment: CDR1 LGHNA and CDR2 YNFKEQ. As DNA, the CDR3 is TGTGCCAGCAGCCAAGAAGGGACTAGCGGTGTGAAGACCCAGTACTTC. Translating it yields CASSQEGTSGVKTQYF.

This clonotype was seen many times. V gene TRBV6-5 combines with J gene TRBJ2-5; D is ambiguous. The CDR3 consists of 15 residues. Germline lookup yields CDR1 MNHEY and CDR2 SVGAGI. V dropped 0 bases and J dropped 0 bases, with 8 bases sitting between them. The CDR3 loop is CASSYSGGYQETQYF. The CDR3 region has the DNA TGTGCCAGCAGTTACTCTGGCGGTTACCAAGAGACCCAGTACTTC.

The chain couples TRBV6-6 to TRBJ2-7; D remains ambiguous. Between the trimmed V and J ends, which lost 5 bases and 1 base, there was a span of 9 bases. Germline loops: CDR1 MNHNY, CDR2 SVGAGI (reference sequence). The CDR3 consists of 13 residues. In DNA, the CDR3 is TGTGCCAGCAGTGTGGCGGAATCCTACGAGCAGTACTTC. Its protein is CASSVAESYEQYF.

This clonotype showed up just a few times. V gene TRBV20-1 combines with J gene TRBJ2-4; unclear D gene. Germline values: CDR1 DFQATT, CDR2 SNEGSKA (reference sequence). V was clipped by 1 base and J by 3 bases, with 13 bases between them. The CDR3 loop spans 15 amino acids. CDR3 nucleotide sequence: TGCAGTGCTAGAGCTAGTGGGTTCCTCAAAAACATTCAGTACTTC. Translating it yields CSARASGFLKNIQYF.

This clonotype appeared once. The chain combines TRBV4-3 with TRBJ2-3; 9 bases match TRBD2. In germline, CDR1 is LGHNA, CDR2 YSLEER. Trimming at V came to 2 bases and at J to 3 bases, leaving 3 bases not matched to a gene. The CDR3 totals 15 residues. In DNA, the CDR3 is TGCGCCAGCAGCCAATCTAGCGGGGAGACAGATACGCAGTATTTT. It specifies CASSQSSGETDTQYF.

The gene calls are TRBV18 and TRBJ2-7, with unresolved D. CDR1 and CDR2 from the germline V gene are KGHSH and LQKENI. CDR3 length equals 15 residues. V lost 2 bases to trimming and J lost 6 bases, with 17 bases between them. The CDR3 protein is CASSPGRGAGAEQYF. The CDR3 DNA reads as TGTGCCAGCTCACCAGGAAGAGGCGCCGGAGCCGAGCAGTACTTC. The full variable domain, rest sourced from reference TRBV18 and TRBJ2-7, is NAGVMQNPRHLVRRRGQEARLRCSPMKGHSHVYWYRQLPEEGLKFMVYLQKENIIDESGMPKERFSAEFPKEGPSILRIQQVVRGDSAAYFCASSPGRGAGAEQYFGPGTRLTVT.